This T cell receptor beta chain was captured by sequencing in a study of OX40 agonist ivuxolimab in advanced cancers. TCRdb's copy holds only in-frame clones and misses some; the assay was immunoSEQ multiplex PCR. The sample contains about 51,000 clones, around four fifths of which appear only once. V shed 4 bases and J 2 bases; nucleotides not matched to a gene: 8. The V gene's germline CDR1 is SEHNR and CDR2 FQNEAQ (reference sequence). CDR3 length: 15 residues. The sequence came from an adult with an advanced solid tumor such as melanoma, head and neck, liver or kidney cancer. Sequencing used CD4+ or CD8+ T cells sorted from blood, obtained in a trial of the OX40 agonist ivuxolimab. V usage is TRBV7-9 and J usage is TRBJ2-7; 7 bases match TRBD1. CDR3 protein: CASSYATGPTYEQYF. As DNA, the CDR3 is TGTGCCAGCAGCTACGCGACAGGGCCTACCTACGAGCAGTACTTC. Looking up the rest from reference TRBV7-9 and TRBJ2-7 gives the full variable domain: DTGVSQNPRHKITKRGQNVTFRCDPISEHNRLYWYRQTLGQGPEFLTYFQNEAQLEKSRLLSDRFSAERPKGSFSTLEIQRTEQGDSAMYLCASSYATGPTYEQYFGPGTRLTVT.